This TCR beta chain appears in the sequencing data of a study of cytomegalovirus exposure and HLA in healthy donors. Trimming pared 5 bases from V and 0 bases from J, leaving 11 bases between. The germline V gene encodes CDR1 LNHDA and CDR2 SQIVND (reference sequence). The CDR3 runs to 15 residues. The primer mix had 60 Vbeta and 13 Jbeta primers. Method: immunoSEQ multiplex PCR; TCRdb's copy keeps in-frame clones and lacks some. The ten top clones account for around 4.2%, within a sample of tens of thousands of clones. The TCR comes from a male donor in good health and CMV-seronegative. The rearrangement links TRBV19 to TRBJ2-1, with D possibly matching TRBD1 (6 bases). Sequencing was carried out using PBMCs. The CDR3 DNA is TGTGCCAGTAGTGTTCAGGGGATCTCCTACAATGAGCAGTTCTTC. Translating gives CASSVQGISYNEQFF.